The present entry profiles one TCR beta chain with its context. Assay used: immunoSEQ multiplex PCR; TCRdb lists only in-frame clones, some missing. The sample contains roughly 38,000 clones, around 91% of which appear only once. Germline V gene lookup returns CDR1 MNHEY and CDR2 SVGAGI. The CDR3 covers 15 residues. V shed 4 bases and J shed 3 bases, with 12 bases lying between them. These data are taken from a study of T cell changes during pregnancy in multiple sclerosis. This chain joins TRBV6-5 and TRBJ2-2, with D possibly TRBD1 on 5 matching bases. The source of this sequence is a female donor in good health, enrolled as a control in a pregnancy study. Sequencing was performed on CD4+ T cells from peripheral blood mononuclear cells, taken in the second trimester of pregnancy. In nucleotides, the CDR3 is TGTGCCAGCAGTTCTAAGGGGTGGGACACCGGGGAGCTGTTTTTT. This gives the protein CASSSKGWDTGELFF.